This T cell receptor (beta chain) originates from a study of blood T cell repertoires in COVID-19. Study context: Acute and convalescent COVID-19 specimens originated in the United States, Italy and Spain.

The CDR3 spans 14 residues. Germline V gives CDR1 SGHRS, CDR2 YFSETQ. With V trimmed by 2 bases and J by 2 bases, 3 bases remained unmatched. Clones were sequenced by immunoSEQ multiplex PCR, and TCRdb holds only the in-frame ones, with some missing. The data contain about 200,000 clones, approximately 90% of them singletons. The V and J genes are TRBV5-1 and TRBJ2-5; 7 bases fit TRBD2. The TCR comes from a man in his thirties or forties with acute or convalescent COVID-19. Sequencing was carried out using peripheral blood. The CDR3 sequence is CASSLAGPQETQYF. The DNA of the CDR3 is TGCGCCAGCAGCTTAGCGGGGCCGCAAGAGACCCAGTACTTC.